The T cell receptor beta chain under discussion was sequenced for a study of PD-L1 blockade in urothelial cancer. At the level of the study: Patients commenced atezolizumab in the mid-2010s, and it was given at 1,200 mg intravenously every 3 weeks.

Anywhere from 1 to 8 samples came from each patient, spanning pretreatment and on-treatment. CDR3 size: 12 residues. V dropped 4 bases and J dropped 5 bases, with 12 bases sitting between them. Germline V lookup: CDR1 GTSNPN, CDR2 SVGIG (reference sequence). Here immunoSEQ multiplex PCR was the method, and the copy in TCRdb shows in-frame clones only, minus some. The sample includes about 15,000 clones, 87% of them seen just once. The rearrangement links TRBV30 to TRBJ2-7, with D perhaps TRBD1 (6 bases). This TCR was sampled from a man aged 50-59 years with urothelial cancer. The specimen comprised PBMCs, sampled around atezolizumab (anti-PD-L1) treatment. The CDR3 loop is CAWKQGSHEQYF. The CDR3 DNA reads as TGTGCCTGGAAACAGGGATCCCACGAGCAGTACTTC.